These 19 T cell receptor beta chains were sequenced from one sample in a study of T cell responses to AZD1222 COVID-19 vaccine. Only in-frame clones appear in the TCRdb table, and some are missing; sequencing was by immunoSEQ multiplex PCR. Among roughly 99,000 clones listed, 70% to 90% were seen once. Here the sequenced sample was peripheral blood, taken 28 days after the second AZD1222 dose. The receptors were gathered from an adult who received the AZD1222 COVID-19 vaccine.

This chain joins TRBV6-4 and TRBJ2-1; 11 nucleotides agree with TRBD2. The germline V gene has CDR1 MRHNA and CDR2 SNTAGT. The CDR3 contains 15 residues. The V segment lost 5 bases and the J segment 5 bases; nucleotides outside the gene matches: 5. CDR3 in amino acids: CASSPGTSGHNEQFF. For the CDR3, the DNA is TGTGCCAGCAGTCCCGGGACTAGCGGACACAATGAGCAGTTCTTC.

This clone was picked up one time. This chain joins TRBV4-1 and TRBJ2-7; no definite D call. CDR1 is MGHRA, CDR2 YSYEKL, per germline. This CDR3 spans 16 amino acids. Trimming removed 1 base from V and 0 bases from J, with 13 bases in between. The CDR3 nucleotides are TGCGCCAGCAGCCAAGGATTAGGAGACACCTCCTACGAGCAGTACTTC. Its translation is CASSQGLGDTSYEQYF.

This rearrangement joins TRBV2 to TRBJ1-1, with 8 bases matching TRBD1. This CDR3 contains 15 residues. Germline-derived CDR1 and CDR2 are SNHLY and FYNNEI. V trimming: 6 bases; J trimming: 1 base; junction bases outside the gene matches: 7. The CDR3 region has the DNA TGTGCCAGCAGCGAACGGACAGGGACGAACACTGAAGCTTTCTTT. Encoded protein: CASSERTGTNTEAFF.

The chain employs TRBV7-3 and TRBJ2-2; D remains ambiguous. Germline CDR1 is SGHTA and CDR2 is FQGTGA. V lost 5 bases and J lost 0, with 1 base in between. There are 12 residues in the CDR3. This CDR3 is CASSPNTGELFF. In DNA, the CDR3 is TGTGCCAGCAGCCCGAACACCGGGGAGCTGTTTTTT.

The table lists this clone with a count of one. J is TRBJ1-4 and V is TRBV2, with 7 nucleotides matching TRBD1. The CDR3 sequence is 12 residues long. The V gene end was trimmed by 10 bases and the J gene end by 4 bases; junction bases not matched to a gene: 3. Germline CDR1 and CDR2: SNHLY and FYNNEI. The CDR3 here is CATGTDNEKLFF. The DNA of the CDR3 is TGTGCCACAGGGACAGATAATGAAAAACTGTTTTTT.

This chain connects TRBV6-5 to TRBJ2-7, with D perhaps matching TRBD1 (6 bases). Germline CDR1 MNHEY, CDR2 SVGAGI. The V gene lost 4 bases and the J gene lost 7 bases, with 20 bases spanning the gap. This CDR3 has 15 residues. CDR3 residues: CASSSPRDTVWEQYF. The CDR3 DNA sequence: TGTGCCAGCAGTTCCCCCCGGGACACAGTGTGGGAGCAGTACTTC.

In its sample, this clone was seen once. The chain employs TRBV30 and TRBJ1-1; D remains unclear. Trimming took off 0 bases at V and 1 base at J, with 3 bases between the two ends. This CDR3 is 12 amino acids long. Germline V gene data show CDR1 as GTSNPN and CDR2 as SVGIG (reference sequence). The CDR3 protein is CAWSVGNTEAFF. The CDR3 coding sequence is TGTGCCTGGAGTGTCGGGAACACTGAAGCTTTCTTT.

This chain connects TRBV2 to TRBJ2-2, with 10 bases identical to TRBD2. Unmatched junction bases numbered 13, after V lost 8 bases and J lost 1 base. This CDR3 has 18 residues. Germline CDR1 SNHLY, CDR2 FYNNEI. The CDR3 reads CASRGSSGGYLNTGELFF. CDR3 in DNA: TGTGCCAGCCGGGGATCTAGCGGGGGCTACCTGAACACCGGGGAGCTGTTTTTT.

The chain combines TRBV30 with TRBJ1-6; D possibly corresponds to TRBD1 (5 bases). CDR1 and CDR2 (germline): GTSNPN, SVGIG (reference sequence). CDR3 size: 13 residues. Trimming removed 2 bases from V and 16 bases from J, with 18 bases in between. The CDR3 DNA follows: TGTGCCTGGAGTCGGGACTCCCTCAGCACTCTCCACTTT. Translating gives CAWSRDSLSTLHF.

J is TRBJ2-3 and V is TRBV4-1; D unclear. The CDR3 covers 18 residues. The V end lost 0 bases, the J end lost 6 bases, and 22 bases lay between the germline ends. Per germline, CDR1 MGHRA and CDR2 YSYEKL. The CDR3 protein is CASSQEVSRPSTADTQYF. The CDR3 DNA is TGCGCCAGCAGCCAAGAGGTCTCCCGTCCTTCCACCGCGGATACGCAGTATTTT.

A few counts support this clone. The chain carries TRBV6-5 and TRBJ1-6; D not certain. This CDR3 has 16 residues. Germline V gene data show CDR1 as MNHEY and CDR2 as SVGAGI. The germline V and J ends were trimmed by 4 bases and 7 bases, with 17 bases remaining between them. CDR3 region: CASSFSLALKNSPLHF. As DNA, the CDR3 is TGTGCCAGCAGTTTCTCCCTAGCCTTGAAGAATTCACCCCTCCACTTT.

V usage is TRBV18 and J usage is TRBJ2-1; 9 bases are a match to TRBD2. The V and J ends lost 0 bases and 9 bases, in that order; junction bases with no gene match: 9. Per the germline V gene, CDR1 is KGHSH and CDR2 is LQKENI. The CDR3 sequence is 16 residues long. CDR3 residues: CASSPPSGSGGTEQFF. The DNA for the CDR3 is TGTGCCAGCTCACCACCGTCCGGTAGCGGGGGAACTGAGCAGTTCTTC.

This chain links TRBV19 with TRBJ2-7; perhaps TRBD2 as D (5 bases). This CDR3 is 14 amino acids long. With 3 bases removed from V and 0 bases from J, the gap between germline ends came to 9 bases. Germline V CDR1 and CDR2: LNHDA, SQIVND (reference sequence). Written as DNA, the CDR3 is TGTGCCAGTAGTATTTCGGGGTCCTCCTACGAGCAGTACTTC. Translation gives CASSISGSSYEQYF.

J is TRBJ1-1 and V is TRBV6-5; D call uncertain. Germline V gives CDR1 MNHEY, CDR2 SVGAGI. Trimming removed 0 bases at V and 0 bases at J, with 8 bases between. This CDR3 region has 15 residues. The CDR3 DNA reads TGTGCCAGCAGTTACTCGGCGGTTTTGAACACTGAAGCTTTCTTT. Protein product: CASSYSAVLNTEAFF.

V gene TRBV5-6 combines with J gene TRBJ1-5, with D possibly matching TRBD1 (6 bases). Germline V CDR1 and CDR2: SGHDT, YYEEEE. V was cut by 3 bases and J by 5 bases, with 12 bases left in between. This CDR3 is built from 14 residues. The CDR3 spells CASSSSGVHQPQHF. The CDR3 coding sequence is TGTGCCAGCAGCTCCTCAGGGGTTCATCAGCCCCAGCATTTT.

This chain uses TRBV6-5 with TRBJ1-5, with D possibly being TRBD1 (6 bases). In germline, CDR1 is MNHEY, CDR2 SVGAGI. This CDR3 has 13 residues. V was pared by 5 bases and J by 7 bases, with 12 bases between. The CDR3 DNA reads TGTGCCAGCAGTCGGGACATTCTACAGCCCCAGCATTTT. Its protein is CASSRDILQPQHF.

The genes are TRBV5-4 and TRBJ1-1; weak D call: TRBD1 (6 bases). V dropped 1 base and J dropped 3 bases, with 19 bases sitting between them. The germline CDR1 and CDR2 sequences are SGHNT and YYREEE (reference sequence). This CDR3 has 17 amino acids. The CDR3 region is CASSLWNQGFKDTEAFF. The CDR3 DNA reads TGTGCCAGCAGCTTGTGGAATCAGGGGTTCAAGGACACTGAAGCTTTCTTT.

The chain carries TRBV19 and TRBJ1-5; D is unclear. The CDR3 is made up of 13 amino acids. The V and J ends lost 5 bases and 0 bases respectively, with 5 bases between them. Per germline, CDR1 LNHDA and CDR2 SQIVND (reference sequence). This CDR3 reads CASSPTSNQPQHF. The CDR3 DNA follows: TGTGCCAGTAGTCCCACTAGCAATCAGCCCCAGCATTTT.

The V call is TRBV19, the J call TRBJ2-2; 7 bases fit TRBD1. Looked up from germline, CDR1 is LNHDA and CDR2 is SQIVND (reference sequence). V dropped 5 bases and J dropped 6; count of bases not matched to a gene: 12. The CDR3 runs 16 residues. CDR3 DNA sequence: TGTGCCAGTAGTGATGGGACAGCGAACATGGCCGGGGAGCTGTTTTTT. Translated, it gives CASSDGTANMAGELFF. The variable domain in full, completed from reference TRBV19 and TRBJ2-2, reads DGGITQSPKYLFRKEGQNVTLSCEQNLNHDAMYWYRQDPGQGLRLIYYSQIVNDFQKGDIAEGYSVSREKKESFPLTVTSAQKNPTAFYLCASSDGTANMAGELFFGEGSRLTVL.